The clone carrying this T cell receptor beta chain was picked up a small number of times. Antigen specificity is unknown. TCRdb called the RT-PCR reads again in MiXCR, with one record for every CDR3 protein. The sample contains about 780,000 distinct CDR3 sequences, less than 20% of which appear only once. The sample originates from a study of response to subunit inactivated influenza vaccine. Study-wide points: The authors put forward the suggestion that each seasonal influenza vaccination may bring in only a limited number of new T cells.

V trimming: 4 bases; J trimming: 4 bases; junction bases outside the gene matches: 5. The CDR3 spans 14 residues. Germline V gene sequence: CDR1 SQVTM, CDR2 ANQGSEA. This sequence was found in a man aged 50 to 59 who received an inactivated influenza vaccine. Sequenced material: PBMCs from blood, taken about 5 days after vaccination. The chain is built from TRBV29-1 and TRBJ2-2; 8 bases line up with TRBD1. The CDR3 protein is CSVGRGLGTGELFF. CDR3 nucleotides: TGCAGCGTTGGCAGGGGGCTTGGCACCGGGGAGCTGTTTTTT.